A single sample is the source of the 7 T cell receptor beta chains below, sequenced in a study of cytomegalovirus exposure and HLA in healthy donors. Profiled with immunoSEQ multiplex PCR; TCRdb holds only in-frame clones, not every one. The sample consists of around 300,000 clones, 88% of them appearing once. Material: PBMCs. Receptors originate from a man younger than 45 in good health and CMV-seronegative.

The chain couples TRBV7-8 to TRBJ1-5; D may be TRBD1 (5 bases). CDR3 size: 12 residues. Germline lookup yields CDR1 SGHVS and CDR2 FQNEAQ. V lost 5 bases to trimming and J lost 9 bases, with 11 bases between them. CDR3 in amino acids: CASSPPGGPQHF. CDR3 coding DNA: TGTGCCAGCAGCCCACCGGGGGGGCCCCAGCATTTT.

This clone appeared a single time. This chain links TRBV7-9 with TRBJ1-1; tentatively, D is TRBD1 (6 bases). Germline lookup yields CDR1 SEHNR and CDR2 FQNEAQ (reference sequence). The V end lost 5 bases, the J end lost 5 bases, and 12 bases lay between the germline ends. This CDR3 has 13 amino acids. This CDR3 reads CASSQGSGTEAFF. As DNA, the CDR3 is TGTGCCAGCAGCCAGGGGAGCGGAACTGAAGCTTTCTTT. Looking up the rest from reference TRBV7-9 and TRBJ1-1 gives the full variable domain: DTGVSQNPRHKITKRGQNVTFRCDPISEHNRLYWYRQTLGQGPEFLTYFQNEAQLEKSRLLSDRFSAERPKGSFSTLEIQRTEQGDSAMYLCASSQGSGTEAFFGQGTRLTVV.

This sequence joins TRBV5-5 and TRBJ2-1; D may be TRBD2 (6 bases). Per the germline V gene, CDR1 is SGHKS and CDR2 is YYEKEE (reference sequence). The CDR3 totals 15 residues. Deletions cut 0 bases from V and 8 bases from J, with 15 bases between. The CDR3 DNA reads as TGTGCCAGCAGCTTGGAGTCCGGGGGAGCCTATGAGCAGTTCTTC. It specifies CASSLESGGAYEQFF.

The chain combines TRBV12-5 with TRBJ1-2, with D perhaps TRBD1 (6 bases). This CDR3 region has 12 residues. CDR1 and CDR2 from the germline V gene are LGHNT and FRNRAP. The germline V and J ends were trimmed by 7 bases and 8 bases, with 14 bases remaining between them. CDR3 region: CASASQGGGYTF. The CDR3 coding sequence is TGTGCTAGTGCATCACAGGGTGGGGGCTACACCTTC.

This clone is a singleton in its sample. This rearrangement joins TRBV12-5 to TRBJ2-5; TRBD2 aligns across 12 bases. The CDR3 runs 16 residues. J was trimmed by 4 bases and V by 5 bases; bases with no gene match: 8. The germline CDR1 and CDR2 sequences are LGHNT and FRNRAP. CDR3 sequence: CASGPSTSGGRETQYF. The CDR3 coding sequence is TGTGCTAGTGGTCCCTCGACTAGCGGGGGAAGAGAGACCCAGTACTTC.

The chain links TRBV15 to TRBJ1-5, with TRBD1 as a possible D gene (6 bases). The length of the CDR3 is 16 residues. Germline V lookup: CDR1 LNHNV, CDR2 YYDKDF (reference sequence). V lost 7 bases to trimming and J lost 3 bases, with 19 bases between them. DNA of the CDR3: TGTGCCACCAACAAAGGACAGACAATAGCCAATCAGCCCCAGCATTTT. Protein: CATNKGQTIANQPQHF.

V usage is TRBV7-2 and J usage is TRBJ1-4; D gene ambiguous. Germline-derived CDR1 and CDR2 are SGHTA and FQGNSA. This CDR3 is built from 14 residues. V dropped 4 bases and J dropped 2 bases, with 8 bases sitting between them. As DNA, the CDR3 is TGTGCCAGCAGCTCAGGTCGGACTAATGAAAAACTGTTTTTT. Translating it yields CASSSGRTNEKLFF.